This T cell receptor (beta chain) was obtained from a study of T cells in Graves' hyperthyroidism and ophthalmopathy. PBMCs were sourced from 9 to 10 ml fresh peripheral blood. Amplified TCR beta CDR3 regions derived from RNA transcripts. RT-PCR in the first round (using the HTBI primer set) targeted the TCR CDR3. TCRdb recomputed calls from the multiplex PCR reads with MiXCR, one row per CDR3 protein. The sample has a few hundred thousand distinct CDR3 sequences; 12% to 15% are singletons. The V segment lost 1 base and the J segment 2 bases; nucleotides outside the gene matches: 8. Germline V gene sequence: CDR1 LGHNA, CDR2 YNFKEQ. The CDR3 loop spans 17 amino acids.

The chain is built from TRBV4-2 and TRBJ2-3; 8 nucleotides align to TRBD2. The sequenced sample consisted of blood. The TCR comes from a woman aged 40-49 years with Graves' hyperthyroidism. As DNA, the CDR3 is TGTGCCAGCAGCCAAGTTGTTGCGGGAGGAGCCACAGATACGCAGTATTTT. It codes for CASSQVVAGGATDTQYF.